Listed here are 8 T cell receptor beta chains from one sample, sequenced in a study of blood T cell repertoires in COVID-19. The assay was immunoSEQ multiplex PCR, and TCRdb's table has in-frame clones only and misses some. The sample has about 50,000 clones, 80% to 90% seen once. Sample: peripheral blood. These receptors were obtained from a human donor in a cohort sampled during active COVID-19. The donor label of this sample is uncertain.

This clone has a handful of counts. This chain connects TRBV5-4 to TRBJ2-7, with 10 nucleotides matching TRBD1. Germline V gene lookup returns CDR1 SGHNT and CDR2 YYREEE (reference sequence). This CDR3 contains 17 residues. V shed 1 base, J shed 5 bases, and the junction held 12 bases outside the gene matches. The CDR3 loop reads CASSLPLEDRGRHEQYF. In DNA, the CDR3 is TGTGCCAGCAGCTTGCCCTTAGAGGACAGGGGGAGACACGAGCAGTACTTC.

CDR3 DNA sequence: TGCGCCAGCAGCGATGGACAGGGCAGAAAAGAGACCCAGTACTTC. It yields the protein CASSDGQGRKETQYF. This chain connects TRBV5-1 to TRBJ2-5; 8 nucleotides match TRBD1. The trim removed 4 bases at V and 3 bases at J, leaving 8 bases unmatched. CDR1 is SGHRS and CDR2 is YFSETQ in the germline V gene. The CDR3 contains 15 residues.

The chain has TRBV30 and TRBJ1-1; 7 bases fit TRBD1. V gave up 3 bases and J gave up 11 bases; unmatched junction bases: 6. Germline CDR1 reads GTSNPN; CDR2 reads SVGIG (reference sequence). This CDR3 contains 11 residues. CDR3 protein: CAWREGARAFF. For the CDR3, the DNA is TGTGCCTGGAGGGAGGGGGCTCGGGCTTTCTTT.

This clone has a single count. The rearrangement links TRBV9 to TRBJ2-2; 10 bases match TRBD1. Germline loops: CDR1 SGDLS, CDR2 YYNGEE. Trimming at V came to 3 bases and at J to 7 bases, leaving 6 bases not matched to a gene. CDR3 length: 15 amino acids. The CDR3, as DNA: TGTGCCAGCAGCGGCAGACAGGGGGCAGTCGGGGAGCTGTTTTTT. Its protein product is CASSGRQGAVGELFF.

The DNA of the CDR3 is TGCGCCAGCAGCTATGCGGGGACTAGCGGGGGTAATGAGCAGTTCTTC. It yields the protein CASSYAGTSGGNEQFF. J is TRBJ2-1 and V is TRBV5-1; 14 nucleotides match TRBD2. With 3 bases clipped from V and 7 bases from J, the junction kept 6 bases outside the gene matches. The germline gives CDR1 SGHRS, CDR2 YFSETQ. This CDR3 spans 16 amino acids.

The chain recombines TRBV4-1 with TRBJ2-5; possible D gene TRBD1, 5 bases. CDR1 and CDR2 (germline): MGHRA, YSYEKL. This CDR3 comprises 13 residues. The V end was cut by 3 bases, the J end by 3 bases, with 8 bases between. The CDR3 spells CASSQFREETQYF. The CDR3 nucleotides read TGCGCCAGCAGCCAGTTCAGGGAAGAGACCCAGTACTTC.

The CDR3: CASSEATRTDTQYF. The CDR3 coding sequence is TGTGCCAGCAGTGAAGCTACTAGAACAGATACGCAGTATTTT. The chain is built from TRBV2 and TRBJ2-3; tentative D call: TRBD2 (5 bases). The ends were cut back, 0 bases at V and 3 bases at J, with 7 bases in the middle. This CDR3 contains 14 residues. Germline V lookup: CDR1 SNHLY, CDR2 FYNNEI.

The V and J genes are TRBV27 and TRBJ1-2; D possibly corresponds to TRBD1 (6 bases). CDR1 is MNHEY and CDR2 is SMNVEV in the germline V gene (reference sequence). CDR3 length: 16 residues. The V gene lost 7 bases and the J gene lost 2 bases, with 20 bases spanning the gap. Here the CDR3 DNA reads TGTGCCAGCACAAGAAACCGGGACACTACCAACTATGGCTACACCTTC. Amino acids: CASTRNRDTTNYGYTF.